Below, 11 T cell receptor beta chains from the same sample are listed, as sequenced in a study of T-cell memory formation after mild COVID-19. TCRdb analysed the 5' RACE reads with MiXCR anew, one entry per CDR3 protein. The sample shows about 340,000 distinct CDR3 sequences, around 15% of them seen only once. The sequencing input was PBMCs or a T cell subset sorted from them (not recorded which). The receptors stem from a man between 18 and 35 years old who had mild COVID-19 (a few samples of this study predate the infection). Cell type and time point are not known.

The gene calls are TRBV3-1 and TRBJ2-7; 9 bases align to TRBD2. V dropped 8 bases and J dropped 5; count of bases not matched to a gene: 4. The germline V gene encodes CDR1 LGHDT and CDR2 YNNKEL (reference sequence). CDR3 length: 12 amino acids. CDR3 DNA sequence: TGTGCCAGCGCTCTAGCGGGGAACGAGCAGTACTTC. Encoded protein: CASALAGNEQYF.

There are a few counts of this clonotype. V gene TRBV5-4 combines with J gene TRBJ1-6; 7 bases fit TRBD1. The germline V gene encodes CDR1 SGHNT and CDR2 YYREEE (reference sequence). This CDR3 spans 15 amino acids. With 0 bases clipped from V and 7 bases from J, the junction kept 4 bases outside the gene matches. CDR3 coding DNA: TGTGCCAGCAGCTTGGATCAGGGGGGGAATTCACCCCTCCACTTT. Translating it yields CASSLDQGGNSPLHF.

This clonotype was counted between two and nine times. The chain joins TRBV6-5 to TRBJ2-1, with unresolved D. This CDR3 is built from 14 residues. From germline, CDR1 is MNHEY and CDR2 SVGAGI. The V end was cut by 0 bases, the J end by 3 bases, with 6 bases between. CDR3 residues: CASSYSSDYNEQFF. The CDR3 DNA reads TGTGCCAGCAGTTACTCGTCAGACTACAATGAGCAGTTCTTC.

In this sample, this clonotype turned up a few times. V is TRBV4-3 and J is TRBJ2-2; TRBD2 aligns across 7 bases. Germline CDR1 and CDR2: LGHNA and YSLEER. Trimming at V came to 3 bases and at J to 7 bases, leaving 11 bases not matched to a gene. This CDR3 region has 16 residues. CDR3 sequence (DNA): TGCGCCAGCAGCCAGTCCATACTAGCGTTTGGCGGGGAGCTGTTTTTT. It encodes CASSQSILAFGGELFF.

The sample holds many counts of this clonotype. The chain carries TRBV4-1 and TRBJ2-7; 8 positions agree with TRBD2. Germline V lookup: CDR1 MGHRA, CDR2 YSYEKL. Unmatched junction bases numbered 11, after V lost 1 base and J lost 0 bases. There are 18 residues in the CDR3. DNA for the CDR3: TGCGCCAGCAGCCAAGCTCCATTCGGGGGGGATTTCTCCTACGAGCAGTACTTC. This translates into CASSQAPFGGDFSYEQYF.

The sample holds a few counts of this clonotype. This chain joins TRBV7-2 and TRBJ1-1, with D possibly being TRBD1 (6 bases). V lost 4 bases and J lost 11, with 17 bases in between. Germline V CDR1 and CDR2: SGHTA, FQGNSA. This CDR3 is 13 amino acids long. Written as DNA, the CDR3 is TGTGCCAGCAGCTCGATACTACAGGGTTGGGCTTTCTTT. This codes for CASSSILQGWAFF.

The V call is TRBV27, the J call TRBJ2-5; D unclear. Trimming pared 6 bases from V and 5 bases from J, leaving 13 bases between. Germline V CDR1 and CDR2: MNHEY, SMNVEV (reference sequence). This CDR3 has 13 residues. CDR3 DNA sequence: TGTGCCAGCAGACAGCACTCCCAGGAGACCCAGTACTTC. It encodes CASRQHSQETQYF.

This clonotype appeared a few times. The chain joins TRBV12-3 or TRBV12-4 to TRBJ1-4; 9 bases map to TRBD1. Trimming at V came to 6 bases and at J to 8 bases, leaving 7 bases not matched to a gene. This CDR3 contains 14 residues. This chain's CDR3 is CASSTGTGFEKLFF. The CDR3 nucleotides read TGTGCCAGCAGCACCGGGACAGGGTTCGAAAAACTGTTTTTT.

This clonotype was found many times. The V call is TRBV5-1, the J call TRBJ1-4; D remains unclear. CDR3 length equals 15 residues. Germline CDR1 reads SGHRS; CDR2 reads YFSETQ. V was trimmed by 3 bases and J by 8 bases, leaving 17 bases between them. The CDR3 region is CASSSVVGREEKLFF. The CDR3 DNA follows: TGCGCCAGCAGCTCCGTGGTAGGGAGAGAAGAAAAACTGTTTTTT. Filled out from reference TRBV5-1 and TRBJ1-4, the complete variable domain reads KAGVTQTPRYLIKTRGQQVTLSCSPISGHRSVSWYQQTPGQGLQFLFEYFSETQRNKGNFPGRFSGRQFSNSRSEMNVSTLELGDSALYLCASSSVVGREEKLFFGSGTQLSVL.

A few counts support this clonotype. The chain combines TRBV5-1 with TRBJ1-1; D is perhaps TRBD1 (6 bases). CDR3 size: 14 residues. Trimming cost V 4 bases and J 4 bases, with 14 bases left between them. Germline CDR1 reads SGHRS; CDR2 reads YFSETQ. The CDR3 region is CASSLQGYRTEAFF. The DNA for the CDR3 is TGCGCCAGCAGCCTCCAGGGGTACCGCACTGAAGCTTTCTTT.

This clonotype was counted only a few times. The rearrangement joins TRBV11-2 to TRBJ2-3; D is undetermined. There are 17 residues in the CDR3. Germline V gene sequence: CDR1 SGHAT, CDR2 FQNNGV. With 0 bases removed from V and 1 base from J, the gap between germline ends came to 14 bases. CDR3 DNA sequence: TGTGCCAGCAGCTTAGATGTCCCAAGACGGGGCACAGATACGCAGTATTTT. This translates into CASSLDVPRRGTDTQYF.